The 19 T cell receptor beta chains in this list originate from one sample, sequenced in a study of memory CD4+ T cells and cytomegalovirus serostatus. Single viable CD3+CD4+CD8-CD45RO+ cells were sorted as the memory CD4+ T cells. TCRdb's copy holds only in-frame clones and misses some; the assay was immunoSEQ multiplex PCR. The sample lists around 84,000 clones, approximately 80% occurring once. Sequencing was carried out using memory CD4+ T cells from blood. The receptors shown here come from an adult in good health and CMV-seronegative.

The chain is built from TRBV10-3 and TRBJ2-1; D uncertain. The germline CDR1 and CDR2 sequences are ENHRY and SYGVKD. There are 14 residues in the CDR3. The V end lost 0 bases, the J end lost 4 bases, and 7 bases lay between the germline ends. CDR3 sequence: CAISESVLYNEQFF. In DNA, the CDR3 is TGTGCCATCAGTGAGTCTGTCCTTTACAATGAGCAGTTCTTC.

For the CDR3, the DNA is TGTGCCTGGACTCTAGGTGGAGGGGTTACTGAAGCTTTCTTT. Encoded protein: CAWTLGGGVTEAFF. This chain joins TRBV30 and TRBJ1-1; tentative D call: TRBD1 (5 bases). Germline-derived CDR1 and CDR2 are GTSNPN and SVGIG (reference sequence). V shed 4 bases and J shed 5 bases, with 17 bases lying between them. This CDR3 is built from 14 residues.

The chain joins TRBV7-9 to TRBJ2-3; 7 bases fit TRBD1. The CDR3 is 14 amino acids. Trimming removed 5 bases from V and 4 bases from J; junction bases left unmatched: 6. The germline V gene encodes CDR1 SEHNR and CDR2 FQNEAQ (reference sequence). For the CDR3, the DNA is TGTGCCAGCAGCACGACAGGGTCCCCAGATACGCAGTATTTT. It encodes CASSTTGSPDTQYF.

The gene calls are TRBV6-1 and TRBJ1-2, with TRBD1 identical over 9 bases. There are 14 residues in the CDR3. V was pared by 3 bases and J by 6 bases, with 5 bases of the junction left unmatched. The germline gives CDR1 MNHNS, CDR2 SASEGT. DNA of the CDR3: TGTGCCAGCAGTGAGACAGGGGGGGCTCATGGCTACACCTTC. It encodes CASSETGGAHGYTF.

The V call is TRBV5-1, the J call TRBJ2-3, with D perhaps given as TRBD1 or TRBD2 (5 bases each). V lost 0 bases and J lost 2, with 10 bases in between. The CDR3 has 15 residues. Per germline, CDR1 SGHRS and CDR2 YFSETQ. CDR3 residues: CASSLGLGTTDTQYF. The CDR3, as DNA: TGCGCCAGCAGCTTGGGGCTGGGGACCACAGATACGCAGTATTTT.

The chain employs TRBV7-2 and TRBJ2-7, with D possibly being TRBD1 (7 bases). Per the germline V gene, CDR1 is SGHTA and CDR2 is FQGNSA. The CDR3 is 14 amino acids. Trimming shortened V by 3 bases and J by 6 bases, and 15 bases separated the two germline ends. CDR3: CASSFAHRGGEQYF. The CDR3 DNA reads TGTGCCAGCAGCTTTGCCCACAGGGGAGGCGAGCAGTACTTC.

CDR3 in amino acids: CASTTGLAGGKHNEQFF. Written as DNA, the CDR3 is TGTGCCAGCACGACGGGACTAGCGGGGGGGAAACACAATGAGCAGTTCTTC. This sequence joins TRBV11-3 and TRBJ2-1; 16 bases are shared with TRBD2. The J segment lost 5 bases and the V segment lost 7 bases, leaving 8 bases of the junction unmatched. Germline lookup yields CDR1 SGHNT and CDR2 YENEEA. The CDR3 totals 17 residues.

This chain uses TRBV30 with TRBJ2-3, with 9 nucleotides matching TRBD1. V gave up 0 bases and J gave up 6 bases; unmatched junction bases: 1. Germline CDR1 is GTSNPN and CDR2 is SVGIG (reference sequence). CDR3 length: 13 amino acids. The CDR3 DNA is TGTGCCTGGAGTGTAGGGACAGGGGATACGCAGTATTTT. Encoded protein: CAWSVGTGDTQYF.

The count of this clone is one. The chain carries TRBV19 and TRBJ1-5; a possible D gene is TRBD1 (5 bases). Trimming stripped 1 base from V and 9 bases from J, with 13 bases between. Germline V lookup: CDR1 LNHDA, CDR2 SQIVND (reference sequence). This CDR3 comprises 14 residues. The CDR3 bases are TGTGCCAGTAGTATAGCAGTGGCCCAGGGGCCCCAGCATTTT. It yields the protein CASSIAVAQGPQHF. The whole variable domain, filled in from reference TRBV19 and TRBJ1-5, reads DGGITQSPKYLFRKEGQNVTLSCEQNLNHDAMYWYRQDPGQGLRLIYYSQIVNDFQKGDIAEGYSVSREKKESFPLTVTSAQKNPTAFYLCASSIAVAQGPQHFGDGTRLSIL.

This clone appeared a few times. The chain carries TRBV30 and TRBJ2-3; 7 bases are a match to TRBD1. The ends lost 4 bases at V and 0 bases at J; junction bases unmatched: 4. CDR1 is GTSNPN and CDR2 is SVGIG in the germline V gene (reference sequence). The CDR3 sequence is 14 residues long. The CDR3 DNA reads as TGTGCCTGGAACAGGGGATATAGCACAGATACGCAGTATTTT. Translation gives CAWNRGYSTDTQYF. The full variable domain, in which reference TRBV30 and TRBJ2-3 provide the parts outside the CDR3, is SQTIHQWPATLVQPVGSPLSLECTVEGTSNPNLYWYRQAAGRGLQLLFYSVGIGQISSEVPQNLSASRPQDRQFILSSKKLLLSDSGFYLCAWNRGYSTDTQYFGPGTRLTVL.

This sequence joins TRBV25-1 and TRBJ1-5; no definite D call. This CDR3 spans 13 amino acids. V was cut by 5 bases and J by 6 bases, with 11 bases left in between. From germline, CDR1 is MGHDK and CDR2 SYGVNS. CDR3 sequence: CASSPLGAQPQHF. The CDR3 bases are TGTGCCAGCAGTCCCCTCGGTGCTCAGCCCCAGCATTTT.

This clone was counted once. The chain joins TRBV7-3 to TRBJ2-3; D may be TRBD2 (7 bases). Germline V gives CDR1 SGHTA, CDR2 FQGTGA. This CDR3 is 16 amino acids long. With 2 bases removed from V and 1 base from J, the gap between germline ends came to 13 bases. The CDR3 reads CASSLGGAEGTDTQYF. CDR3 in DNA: TGTGCCAGCAGCTTAGGGGGGGCTGAGGGCACAGATACGCAGTATTTT.

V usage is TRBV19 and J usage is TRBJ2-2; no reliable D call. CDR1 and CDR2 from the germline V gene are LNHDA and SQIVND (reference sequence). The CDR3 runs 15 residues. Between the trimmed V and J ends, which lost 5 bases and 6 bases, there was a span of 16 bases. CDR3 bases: TGTGCCAGTAGTCTAAGATTAACCGTCGCCGGGGAGCTGTTTTTT. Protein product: CASSLRLTVAGELFF.

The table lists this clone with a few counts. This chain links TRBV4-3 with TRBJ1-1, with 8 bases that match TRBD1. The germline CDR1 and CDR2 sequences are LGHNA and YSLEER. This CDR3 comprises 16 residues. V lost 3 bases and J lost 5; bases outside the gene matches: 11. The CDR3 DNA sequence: TGCGCCAGCAGCCAGCTTTCCGGACAGGGAGGAACTGAAGCTTTCTTT. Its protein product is CASSQLSGQGGTEAFF.

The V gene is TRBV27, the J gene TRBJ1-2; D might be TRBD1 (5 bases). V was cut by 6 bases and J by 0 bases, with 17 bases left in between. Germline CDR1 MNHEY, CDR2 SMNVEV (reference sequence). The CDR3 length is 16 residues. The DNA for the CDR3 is TGTGCCAGCAGCCATCACCGCAGGGAGGCTAACTATGGCTACACCTTC. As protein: CASSHHRREANYGYTF.

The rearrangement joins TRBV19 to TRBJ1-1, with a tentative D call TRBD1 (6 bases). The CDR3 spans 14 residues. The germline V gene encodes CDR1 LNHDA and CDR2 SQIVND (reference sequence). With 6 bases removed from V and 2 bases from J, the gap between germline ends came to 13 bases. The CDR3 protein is CASRTGPHNTEAFF. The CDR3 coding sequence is TGTGCCAGTAGGACAGGACCCCATAACACTGAAGCTTTCTTT. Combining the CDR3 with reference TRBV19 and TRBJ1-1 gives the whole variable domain DGGITQSPKYLFRKEGQNVTLSCEQNLNHDAMYWYRQDPGQGLRLIYYSQIVNDFQKGDIAEGYSVSREKKESFPLTVTSAQKNPTAFYLCASRTGPHNTEAFFGQGTRLTVV.

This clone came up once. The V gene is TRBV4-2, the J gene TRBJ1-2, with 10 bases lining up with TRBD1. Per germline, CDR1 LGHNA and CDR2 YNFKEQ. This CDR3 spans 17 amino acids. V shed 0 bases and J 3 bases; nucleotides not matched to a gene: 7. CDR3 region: CASSQDKGTGADYGYTF. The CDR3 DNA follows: TGTGCCAGCAGCCAAGATAAGGGGACAGGGGCGGACTATGGCTACACCTTC.

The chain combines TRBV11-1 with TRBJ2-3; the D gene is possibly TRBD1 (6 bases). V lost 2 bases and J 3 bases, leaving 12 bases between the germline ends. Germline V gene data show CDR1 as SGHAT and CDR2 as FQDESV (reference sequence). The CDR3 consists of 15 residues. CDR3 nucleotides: TGTGCCAGCAGCTTACTGGGGGCAGGTACAGATACGCAGTATTTT. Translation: CASSLLGAGTDTQYF. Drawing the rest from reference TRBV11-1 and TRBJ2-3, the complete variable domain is EAEVAQSPRYKITEKSQAVAFWCDPISGHATLYWYRQILGQGPELLVQFQDESVVDDSQLPKDRFSAERLKGVDSTLKIQPAELGDSAMYLCASSLLGAGTDTQYFGPGTRLTVL.

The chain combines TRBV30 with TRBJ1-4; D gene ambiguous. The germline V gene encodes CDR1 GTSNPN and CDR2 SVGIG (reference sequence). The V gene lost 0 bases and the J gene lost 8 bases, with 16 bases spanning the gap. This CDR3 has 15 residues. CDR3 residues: CAWSVHGRPEEKLFF. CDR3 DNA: TGTGCCTGGAGTGTACACGGGCGCCCCGAGGAAAAACTGTTTTTT.